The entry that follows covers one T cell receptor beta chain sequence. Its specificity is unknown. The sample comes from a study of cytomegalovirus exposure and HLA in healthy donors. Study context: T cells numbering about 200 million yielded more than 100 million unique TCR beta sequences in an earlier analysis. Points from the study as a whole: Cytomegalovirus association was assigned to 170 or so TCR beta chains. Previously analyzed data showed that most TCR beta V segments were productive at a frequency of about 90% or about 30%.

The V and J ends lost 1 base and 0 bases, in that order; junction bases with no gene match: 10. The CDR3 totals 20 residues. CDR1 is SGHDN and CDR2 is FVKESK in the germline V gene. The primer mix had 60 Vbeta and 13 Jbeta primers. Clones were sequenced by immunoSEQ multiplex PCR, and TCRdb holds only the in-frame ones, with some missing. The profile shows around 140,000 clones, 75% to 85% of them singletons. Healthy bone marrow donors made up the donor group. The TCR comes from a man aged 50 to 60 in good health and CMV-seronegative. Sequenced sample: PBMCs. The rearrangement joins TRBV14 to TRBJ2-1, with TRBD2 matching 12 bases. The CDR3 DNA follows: TGTGCCAGCAGCCAAGGGAGGTGGACTAGCGGGGAGAGCTCCTACAATGAGCAGTTCTTC. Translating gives CASSQGRWTSGESSYNEQFF.